The 4 T cell receptor beta chains below were found in one sample sequenced in a study of blood T cell repertoires in COVID-19. The data were produced by immunoSEQ multiplex PCR, yet TCRdb's version contains in-frame clones alone and is incomplete. This table holds more than 100,000 clones, roughly 89% found once. The material sequenced was peripheral blood. The receptors originated from a man aged 45-65 years with active or convalescent COVID-19.

The chain recombines TRBV6-6 with TRBJ1-1, with D tentatively TRBD1 (5 bases). Trimming removed 6 bases from V and 1 base from J, with 9 bases in between. Germline V gene sequence: CDR1 MNHNY, CDR2 SVGAGI (reference sequence). CDR3 size: 13 residues. The DNA for the CDR3 is TGTGCCAGCAGAAGGGGAGGGAACACTGAAGCTTTCTTT. This gives the protein CASRRGGNTEAFF.

The chain recombines TRBV10-3 with TRBJ2-6; 9 nucleotides align to TRBD1. V shed 8 bases, J shed 4 bases, and the junction held 12 bases outside the gene matches. In germline, CDR1 is ENHRY, CDR2 SYGVKD. This CDR3 is 17 amino acids long. CDR3 sequence: CAISGGQGPLGANVLTF. CDR3 sequence (DNA): TGTGCCATCTCGGGGGGACAGGGCCCTTTGGGGGCCAACGTCCTGACTTTC.

Here the CDR3 reads CASSFEGIYEQYF. As DNA, the CDR3 is TGTGCCAGCAGTTTCGAGGGTATCTACGAGCAGTACTTC. The rearrangement links TRBV28 to TRBJ2-7, with D possibly TRBD2 on 5 matching bases. V dropped 3 bases and J dropped 3 bases, with 9 bases sitting between them. The CDR3 has 13 amino acids. Germline V gene lookup returns CDR1 MDHEN and CDR2 SYDVKM.

This chain connects TRBV6-5 to TRBJ2-7, with D uncertain. Trimming stripped 8 bases from V and 11 bases from J, with 19 bases between. This CDR3 has 12 residues. The germline V gene has CDR1 MNHEY and CDR2 SVGAGI. This chain's CDR3 is CASPNFSPGEYF. The CDR3, as DNA: TGTGCCAGCCCGAATTTTAGCCCGGGTGAGTACTTC.